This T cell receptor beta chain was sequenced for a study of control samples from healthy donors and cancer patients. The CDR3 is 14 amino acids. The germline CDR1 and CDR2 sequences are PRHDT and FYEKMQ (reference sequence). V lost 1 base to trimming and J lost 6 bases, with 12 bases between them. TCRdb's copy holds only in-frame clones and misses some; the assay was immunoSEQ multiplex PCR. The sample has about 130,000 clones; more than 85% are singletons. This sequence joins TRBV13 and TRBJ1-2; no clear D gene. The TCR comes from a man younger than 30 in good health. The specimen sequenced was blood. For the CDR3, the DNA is TGTGCCAGCAGCTTAGCTGCCGTCAACCATGGCTACACCTTC. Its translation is CASSLAAVNHGYTF.